This TCR beta chain was sequenced for a study of post-analysis software for immune sequencing data. Study details: Secondary progressive, relapsing-remitting and progressive-relapsing multiple sclerosis were among the included disease courses. Notes on the study in general: Several TRBV segments were more frequent in patients than controls; TRBV5-6, TRBV5-1 and TRBV20-1 belonged to this group.

Germline lookup yields CDR1 SQVTM and CDR2 ANQGSEA. V shed 7 bases and J 8 bases; nucleotides not matched to a gene: 9. The length of the CDR3 is 12 residues. The authors incorporated unique molecular identifiers into the TCR beta cDNA libraries. TCRdb re-called the PCR reads through MiXCR, storing one row per CDR3 protein. The sample yields 800,000 to 950,000 distinct CDR3 sequences, about 50% seen once. With respect to this clonotype: No antigen is known for it.

The chain is built from TRBV29-1 and TRBJ1-1, with 8 nucleotides matching TRBD1. The receptor was isolated from a girl between 5 and 17 years old with multiple sclerosis. Sequencing input: blood. CDR3 protein: CSGDGTGYEAFF. CDR3 coding DNA: TGCAGCGGGGACGGGACAGGATACGAAGCTTTCTTT.